The 31 T cell receptor beta chains below come from one sample, sequenced in a study of Graves' ophthalmopathy and Graves' hyperthyroidism. Researchers took RNA transcripts and amplified TCR beta CDR3 regions from them. HTBI-primed first-round RT-PCR preceded second-round multiplex PCR. TCRdb re-called the multiplex PCR reads with MiXCR, one entry per CDR3 protein. The table lists more than 300,000 distinct CDR3 sequences, 15% of them singletons. Sequencing input: peripheral blood. The receptors come from a woman between 18 and 29 years old with stable Graves' hyperthyroidism.

This clonotype was seen more than once but under ten times. J is TRBJ2-2 and V is TRBV7-2; D is unclear. The V gene's germline CDR1 is SGHTA and CDR2 FQGNSA. V lost 1 base, J lost 0 bases, and 9 bases lay in between. This CDR3 is built from 16 residues. CDR3 amino acids: CASSLVQTPNTGELFF. The DNA for the CDR3 is TGTGCCAGCAGCTTAGTGCAAACCCCGAACACCGGGGAGCTGTTTTTT.

This clonotype has ten or more counts. The chain is built from TRBV6-2 or TRBV6-3 and TRBJ2-3; 13 nucleotides align to TRBD2. J was trimmed by 4 bases and V by 7 bases; bases with no gene match: 11. Germline lookup yields CDR1 MNHEY and CDR2 SVGEGT. This CDR3 has 17 amino acids. The CDR3 spells CASKVLAGGPDADTQYF. The CDR3 DNA sequence: TGTGCCAGCAAGGTACTAGCGGGGGGGCCGGATGCAGATACGCAGTATTTT.

This clonotype was seen repeatedly, ten times or more. The rearrangement links TRBV6-5 to TRBJ2-7; 12 bases agree with TRBD1. This CDR3 is 17 amino acids long. The V segment lost 7 bases and the J segment 4 bases; nucleotides outside the gene matches: 14. CDR1 and CDR2 (germline): MNHEY, SVGAGI. CDR3 sequence reads: CASIQRGTGGAGYEQYF. The CDR3 DNA is TGTGCCAGCATCCAGCGGGGGACAGGGGGCGCGGGGTACGAGCAGTACTTC.

This chain uses TRBV2 with TRBJ2-5, with D perhaps TRBD2 (5 bases). Germline CDR1 SNHLY, CDR2 FYNNEI. Trimming left V 7 bases short and J 2 bases short, with 14 bases between. This CDR3 has 14 amino acids. The CDR3 here is CASTDRTYQETQYF. The DNA for the CDR3 is TGTGCCAGCACTGATAGGACTTATCAAGAGACCCAGTACTTC. Complete variable domain (other parts from reference TRBV2 and TRBJ2-5): EPEVTQTPSHQVTQMGQEVILRCVPISNHLYFYWYRQILGQKVEFLVSFYNNEISEKSEIFDDQFSVERPDGSNFTLKIRSTKLEDSAMYFCASTDRTYQETQYFGPGTRLLVL.

The genes are TRBV7-8 and TRBJ1-1; D remains unclear. Germline V gene lookup returns CDR1 SGHVS and CDR2 FQNEAQ. V lost 1 base and J 5 bases, leaving 11 bases between the germline ends. CDR3 length: 14 residues. This chain's CDR3 is CASSLGTGWTEAFF. As DNA, the CDR3 is TGTGCCAGCAGCTTAGGGACGGGATGGACTGAAGCTTTCTTT.

This clonotype was picked up many times. The chain joins TRBV24-1 to TRBJ1-2, with D possibly matching TRBD1 (6 bases). Trimming cost V 2 bases and J 6 bases, with 12 bases left between them. Germline lookup yields CDR1 KGHDR and CDR2 SFDVKD. The CDR3 is 14 amino acids. CDR3 sequence reads: CATSDYSGANGYTF. The CDR3 DNA is TGTGCCACCAGTGATTACTCGGGGGCTAATGGCTACACCTTC.

In its sample, this clonotype was seen many times. The chain combines TRBV5-1 with TRBJ2-2; the D gene is possibly TRBD1 (7 bases). The germline V gene encodes CDR1 SGHRS and CDR2 YFSETQ. CDR3 length: 14 amino acids. The V end lost 9 bases, the J end lost 2 bases, and 14 bases lay between the germline ends. CDR3 protein: CATGQEGNTGELFF. CDR3 nucleotide sequence: TGCGCCACCGGACAGGAGGGCAACACCGGGGAGCTGTTTTTT.

CDR3 sequence: CASRDWTGRTGELFF. CDR3 bases: TGTGCCAGCAGGGACTGGACAGGGCGTACCGGGGAGCTGTTTTTT. J is TRBJ2-2 and V is TRBV6-1; 8 nucleotides match TRBD1. The germline V gene has CDR1 MNHNS and CDR2 SASEGT. This CDR3 has 15 residues. Germline trimming cut 6 bases from V and 5 bases from J; bases unmatched to any gene: 8.

There are many counts of this clonotype. The rearrangement links TRBV18 to TRBJ2-5, with unresolved D. V dropped 0 bases and J dropped 2 bases, with 7 bases sitting between them. The CDR3 extends over 14 amino acids. CDR1 KGHSH and CDR2 LQKENI come from the germline V gene. The CDR3 nucleotides read TGTGCCAGCTCACCACCCCGGCGACAAGAGACCCAGTACTTC. Amino acids: CASSPPRRQETQYF.

This clonotype was detected ten times or more. This chain links TRBV12-3 or TRBV12-4 with TRBJ1-1; D may be TRBD1 (6 bases). Between the trimmed V and J ends, which lost 2 bases and 11 bases, there was a span of 12 bases. The CDR3 is made up of 12 amino acids. CDR3 in DNA: TGTGCCAGCAGTTTAACAGGGATGGGCGCTTTCTTT. Translation: CASSLTGMGAFF.

At least ten counts were recorded for this clonotype. The V call is TRBV11-3, the J call TRBJ1-1, with D possibly matching TRBD1 (6 bases). This CDR3 has 14 residues. The germline V gene has CDR1 SGHNT and CDR2 YENEEA. V was cut by 1 base and J by 7 bases, with 13 bases left in between. In DNA, the CDR3 is TGTGCCAGCAGCTTAGTCAACAGGGCAGTTGAAGCTTTCTTT. Encoded protein: CASSLVNRAVEAFF.

This clonotype showed up many times. The V gene is TRBV20-1, the J gene TRBJ2-4; D is possibly TRBD1 or TRBD2 (6 bases each). The CDR3 has 16 amino acids. Deletions cut 0 bases from V and 8 bases from J, with 20 bases between. The germline CDR1 and CDR2 sequences are DFQATT and SNEGSKA (reference sequence). The CDR3 spells CSARDTLWGAPDIQYF. The DNA for the CDR3 is TGCAGTGCTAGAGACACTTTATGGGGGGCCCCTGACATTCAGTACTTC.

A remark on this clonotype: A much larger clonotype is one base distant, so this may be a read error. No conserved phenylalanine or tryptophan is present at the end of the CDR3, so a read error is the likely explanation. The chain links TRBV19 to TRBJ2-5; D may be TRBD2 (6 bases). The CDR3 consists of 14 residues. Looked up from germline, CDR1 is LNHDA and CDR2 is SQIVND (reference sequence). Trimming stripped 3 bases from V and 5 bases from J, with 13 bases between. The CDR3 region is CASSIAGLQETQYY. The CDR3 DNA follows: TGTGCCAGTAGTATCGCGGGGCTTCAGGAGACCCAGTACTAC.

This clonotype was recorded many times. The V and J genes are TRBV12-3 or TRBV12-4 and TRBJ2-5; 10 bases fit TRBD1. The CDR3 sequence is 14 residues long. V trimming: 5 bases; J trimming: 3 bases; junction bases outside the gene matches: 3. The CDR3 spells CASSQTGGEETQYF. The CDR3 DNA sequence: TGTGCCAGCAGTCAGACAGGGGGCGAAGAGACCCAGTACTTC.

Points on this clonotype: Sequence at one end of the junction differs from germline and may be a read error. The chain joins TRBV5-1 to TRBJ1-5; tentative D call: TRBD1 (5 bases). The CDR3 has 13 amino acids. Germline-derived CDR1 and CDR2 are SGHRS and YFSETQ. This CDR3 reads CASSFGGNQPHHF. The CDR3 DNA follows: TGCGCCAGCAGCTTTGGGGGGAATCAGCCCCATCATTTT.

This clonotype was recorded at least ten times. This sequence joins TRBV6-2 or TRBV6-3 and TRBJ2-7; 11 nucleotides align to TRBD2. With V trimmed by 7 bases and J by 7 bases, 9 bases remained unmatched. Germline V gives CDR1 MNHEY, CDR2 SVGEGT. The CDR3 runs to 14 residues. CDR3 residues: CASIHSGGAGEQYF. CDR3 in DNA: TGTGCCAGCATTCATAGCGGGGGGGCCGGGGAGCAGTACTTC.

The table lists this clonotype with a count of one. The chain has TRBV28 and TRBJ2-7; the D gene is possibly TRBD1 (6 bases). Trimming shortened V by 4 bases and J by 3 bases, and 19 bases separated the two germline ends. Germline V CDR1 and CDR2: MDHEN, SYDVKM. The length of the CDR3 is 16 residues. In nucleotides, the CDR3 is TGTGCCAGCAGTTCAAGGTCCCCAGGGGTCTTCTACGAGCAGTACTTC. As protein: CASSSRSPGVFYEQYF. Drawing the rest from reference TRBV28 and TRBJ2-7, the complete variable domain is DVKVTQSSRYLVKRTGEKVFLECVQDMDHENMFWYRQDPGLGLRLIYFSYDVKMKEKGDIPEGYSVSREKKERFSLILESASTNQTSMYLCASSSRSPGVFYEQYFGPGTRLTVT.

The table lists this clonotype with a few counts. As DNA, the CDR3 is TGTGCCAGCAGTTTCTCCTTCCCGGGACAGGGGGCCTGGGAGCAGTACTTC. Encoded protein: CASSFSFPGQGAWEQYF. The V and J genes are TRBV6-5 and TRBJ2-7; TRBD1 agrees at 12 bases. Looked up from germline, CDR1 is MNHEY and CDR2 is SVGAGI. The CDR3 is 17 amino acids. The ends lost 4 bases at V and 7 bases at J; junction bases unmatched: 14.

This clonotype was seen at least ten times. The J gene is TRBJ1-2, the V gene TRBV11-2; TRBD1 matches at 8 bases. The CDR3 spans 13 residues. With 5 bases clipped from V and 4 bases from J, the junction kept 3 bases outside the gene matches. Per germline, CDR1 SGHAT and CDR2 FQNNGV. The DNA of the CDR3 is TGTGCCAGCAGCGGGACAGGCTTCTATGGCTACACCTTC. This sequence encodes CASSGTGFYGYTF.

There are many counts of this clonotype. V is TRBV7-2 and J is TRBJ1-2; TRBD1 is a possible D gene (6 bases). V was cut by 4 bases and J by 13 bases, with 22 bases left in between. CDR3 length: 14 amino acids. Germline V gene data show CDR1 as SGHTA and CDR2 as FQGNSA. Here the CDR3 reads CASSWGGGRPAVTF. In DNA, the CDR3 is TGTGCCAGCAGCTGGGGAGGGGGAAGGCCTGCGGTCACCTTC.

This clonotype was picked up many times. The chain links TRBV5-1 to TRBJ1-6; D is uncertain. The CDR3 covers 14 residues. Trimming took off 2 bases at V and 7 bases at J, with 10 bases between the two ends. In germline, CDR1 is SGHRS, CDR2 YFSETQ. CDR3 region: CASSFWESNSPLHF. For the CDR3, the DNA is TGCGCCAGCAGCTTCTGGGAGTCGAATTCACCCCTCCACTTT.

This clonotype was recorded many times. The chain is built from TRBV6-1 and TRBJ1-1; D is undetermined. Trimming stripped 5 bases from V and 1 base from J, with 14 bases between. Germline lookup yields CDR1 MNHNS and CDR2 SASEGT. This CDR3 comprises 15 residues. CDR3 in DNA: TGTGCCAGCAGTCGCGCACACTTAGGGAACACTGAAGCTTTCTTT. Residues: CASSRAHLGNTEAFF.

The table lists this clonotype with many counts. This chain connects TRBV7-2 to TRBJ1-6; D unresolved. CDR3 length: 16 residues. V was shortened by 3 bases and J by 2 bases, with 11 bases between the two germline ends. Germline V gene lookup returns CDR1 SGHTA and CDR2 FQGNSA. CDR3 sequence (DNA): TGTGCCAGCAGCTTGCGCGAGGCGACCTATAATTCACCCCTCCACTTT. Encoded protein: CASSLREATYNSPLHF.

This clonotype was observed many times. The gene calls are TRBV19 and TRBJ1-2; tentatively, D is TRBD1 (5 bases). Germline V gene lookup returns CDR1 LNHDA and CDR2 SQIVND (reference sequence). The CDR3 sequence is 15 residues long. V was shortened by 3 bases and J by 4 bases, with 15 bases between the two germline ends. The CDR3 DNA sequence: TGTGCCAGTAGTATGACAGCACAACCCCCCTATGGCTACACCTTC. This encodes CASSMTAQPPYGYTF. The entire variable domain, with the rest obtained from reference TRBV19 and TRBJ1-2, is as follows: DGGITQSPKYLFRKEGQNVTLSCEQNLNHDAMYWYRQDPGQGLRLIYYSQIVNDFQKGDIAEGYSVSREKKESFPLTVTSAQKNPTAFYLCASSMTAQPPYGYTFGSGTRLTVV.

This clonotype came up many times. The V call is TRBV12-3 or TRBV12-4, the J call TRBJ1-2; no firm D call. Trimming left V 3 bases short and J 8 bases short, with 10 bases between. CDR3 size: 12 residues. CDR3 region: CASSLWSVGYTF. The DNA for the CDR3 is TGTGCCAGCAGTTTGTGGTCCGTCGGCTACACCTTC.

At least ten counts were recorded for this clonotype. This chain connects TRBV7-9 to TRBJ1-2; D not resolved. The CDR3 spans 12 residues. CDR1 is SEHNR and CDR2 is FQNEAQ in the germline V gene (reference sequence). The V gene lost 3 bases and the J gene lost 5 bases, with 7 bases spanning the gap. The CDR3 region has the DNA TGTGCCAGCAGCTTTGACGGATATGGCTACACCTTC. It specifies CASSFDGYGYTF.

The gene calls are TRBV11-2 and TRBJ2-6; maybe TRBD2 (6 bases). Trimming pared 0 bases from V and 0 bases from J, leaving 12 bases between. Germline lookup yields CDR1 SGHAT and CDR2 FQNNGV. This CDR3 is 18 amino acids long. The CDR3 loop is CASSLDKIGSSGANVLTF. DNA of the CDR3: TGTGCCAGCAGCTTAGATAAAATCGGGAGCTCTGGGGCCAACGTCCTGACTTTC.

In its sample, this clonotype was seen many times. The rearrangement links TRBV6-1 to TRBJ1-1; TRBD1 agrees at 11 bases. Germline CDR1 is MNHNS and CDR2 is SASEGT. V lost 6 bases to trimming and J lost 5 bases; unmatched junction nucleotides: 8. The CDR3 is 15 residues long. DNA for the CDR3: TGTGCCAGCAGCCCCCCAGGGACAGGGGGAACTGAAGCTTTCTTT. Protein product: CASSPPGTGGTEAFF.

Ten or more counts support this clonotype. In DNA, the CDR3 is TGCAGTGCTAGGTCCGGGGGCGCTTTGGGTTCACCCCTCCACTTT. Translation gives CSARSGGALGSPLHF. The V and J genes are TRBV20-1 and TRBJ1-6; TRBD1 is a possible D gene (6 bases). CDR3 length: 15 residues. CDR1 and CDR2 from the germline V gene are DFQATT and SNEGSKA (reference sequence). Trimming took 3 bases from V and 9 from J, leaving 18 bases between them.

This clonotype was picked up many times. The chain recombines TRBV27 with TRBJ1-1, with a weak D call TRBD1 (6 bases). Trimming took 2 bases from V and 3 from J, leaving 13 bases between them. This CDR3 comprises 15 residues. Germline V gives CDR1 MNHEY, CDR2 SMNVEV (reference sequence). CDR3 sequence reads: CASSLGAGTYTEAFF. The CDR3 nucleotides read TGTGCCAGCAGTTTAGGGGCAGGGACATACACTGAAGCTTTCTTT.

This chain joins TRBV6-5 and TRBJ2-7; 7 positions agree with TRBD2. The germline CDR1 and CDR2 sequences are MNHEY and SVGAGI. This CDR3 region has 15 residues. Trimming cost V 4 bases and J 7 bases; bases outside gene matches: 13. CDR3 nucleotides: TGTGCCAGCAGTTCAAGACAGACAATGGGGGGGGAGCAGTACTTC. Encoded protein: CASSSRQTMGGEQYF.